The clone carrying this T cell receptor (beta chain) was detected only a few times. Its antigen is still unknown. Per sample, at least 5.5 micrograms of total RNA were extracted. These data come from a study of blood T cells in healthy people across ages. Notes on the study in general: Diversity was estimated from one million T cells, and these estimates were considered underestimates. TCR beta diversity correlated strongly with naive T cell percentage. Across the age range, TCR beta diversity per million T cells fell in a roughly linear way.

Together with a sample-barcoded 5' primer, a J-beta primer mix was included in a second PCR lasting about 6 to 11 cycles. TCRdb re-derived calls from the 5' RACE reads in MiXCR, one entry per CDR3 protein. The sample lists approximately 900,000 distinct CDR3 sequences, 48% occurring once. V was pared by 6 bases and J by 3 bases, with 10 bases between. The CDR3 length is 12 residues. The germline V gene has CDR1 SQVTM and CDR2 ANQGSEA. The V and J genes are TRBV29-1 and TRBJ2-3; D call uncertain. Sequencing was done on a sample of blood. This sequence was found in a young man in good health. CDR3 in amino acids: CSVSQATDTQYF. CDR3 coding DNA: TGCAGCGTAAGTCAAGCAACAGATACGCAGTATTTT.